The text below deals with one T cell receptor (beta chain). Its antigen target is currently unknown. Per-nucleotide qualities are absent, and no much larger clonotype sits a single base away. Per the publication, the time point label means: blood at routine non-recurrence follow-up after resection. Without any cell sorting, TCR sequencing was performed on whole RNA extracted either from tumor and nontumor lung tissue or from cryopreserved PBMC samples. Only patients for whom sufficient RNA was available from at least two tumor regions were selected for TCR sequencing. Preparation of the library involved 5' RACE. The instrument given in TCRdb is NextSeq 500. In the TCR library protocol, a unique molecular identifier was attached to each TCR cDNA molecule so that PCR and sequencing errors could be corrected. The source study handled its data this way. TCR identification, UMI-based error correction and CDR3 extraction were performed with Decombinator tools. Expanded TCRs were defined as those above a frequency of 2 per 1,000, corresponding to the top 1% of the tumor frequency distribution. Rényi diversity was computed with the R vegan package after subsampling each repertoire 100 times to 5,000 TCRs. To build CDR3 similarity networks, amino acid triplet string-kernel similarity was used, and CDR3s were connected when their pairwise similarity was above 0.82. The public reads were reanalyzed by TCRdb: fastp trimming at Q25, MiXCR alignment, in-frame beta chains only. Each entry merges the rows of one CDR3 protein and shows their most common DNA and genes. The V and J calls shown here were made by TCRdb, not taken from the authors' results. The sample contains some 120,000 distinct CDR3 sequences, 9.5% to 15% of them found a single time. The ten biggest clones cover over 15% of the sample.

This sample is part of a study of spatial heterogeneity in lung cancer (dated by TCRdb to the late 2010s). Turning to the overall study: Donors were 70 or so patients with early-stage, untreated non-small cell lung cancer from the lung TRACERx cohort. Follow-up PBMC samples were sequenced whenever available, with a median time to follow-up of 2 to 3 years after resection. Beta-chain transcripts were consistently detected in greater numbers than alpha-chain transcripts, which likely reflects a higher abundance of beta-chain transcripts. In the raw uncorrected reads, each unique combination of TCR and UMI appeared on average more than ten times. TCR alpha and beta repertoires were quantitatively compared across multiple tumor regions, matched nontumor lung and blood in non-small cell lung cancer. Nonsynonymous mutation counts, determined by whole-exome sequencing of tumor tissue, were related to features of the TCR repertoire. At surgery, both alpha and beta chains were TCR-sequenced in fewer than 250 tumor regions, approximately 64 matched nontumor lung samples and a few dozen PBMC samples.

The germline V and J ends show losses of 1 base and 3 bases respectively, and no gene match explains 8 bases of the junction. CDR1 is given as LGHNA and CDR2 as YNFKEQ, both from the germline V gene. The CDR3 goes from the cysteine to the phenylalanine over 18 residues. The CDR3 DNA has 54 bases and is translated from base 1. Beyond this particular receptor, the publication reports: Ubiquitous expanded tumor TCRs were detected in blood more often at tumor resection than at routine follow-up. Only roughly 15 patients were included in comparisons of baseline and follow-up blood repertoires. Confirming at a functional level the hypothesis that regional TCRs recognize regional mutations was considered to require additional single-cell paired TCR alpha and beta sequencing.

The chain is assembled from TRBV4-2 and TRBJ2-7, with 14 central nucleotides matching TRBD2. Sequenced material: PBMCs, taken at follow-up. The clonotype comes from a male donor with early-stage non-small cell lung cancer. The CDR3: CASSQGGRTSGGSYEQYF. The bases read TGTGCCAGCAGCCAAGGGGGCCGGACTAGCGGGGGGAGCTACGAGCAGTACTTC.